This paragraph reports one T cell receptor beta chain. This clonotype occurred a few times. Its antigen is not yet known. No quality values exist for individual bases; no much larger clone is one base distant. This record belongs to a study of response to subunit inactivated influenza vaccine (dated by TCRdb to the late 2010s). As for the study more broadly: Deep quantitative T cell receptor repertoire profiling was used in the study to track responses to a trivalent subunit inactivated influenza vaccine. Beyond this particular receptor, the publication reports: It was suggested by the authors that each seasonal influenza vaccination may recruit only a limited number of new T cells.

CDR1 and CDR2 (SGHRS, YFSETQ) derive from the germline V gene. From the cysteine up to the phenylalanine, the CDR3 has a length of 16 residues. The entry retains the CDR3 DNA only, 48 bases that are in frame from base 1. V lost 4 bases and J lost 1 base, and the count of bases not matched to a germline gene is 8. The protocol used for the library was RT-PCR. For sequencing, an Illumina HiSeq 2500 was employed. The public reads were quality trimmed at Q25 with fastp and then assembled into clones with MiXCR by TCRdb, keeping productive beta chains. Every CDR3 protein is listed once, alongside the most common genes and DNA of its rows. Across this sample there are about 700,000 distinct CDR3 sequences, with more than 15% seen only once. The ten largest clones add up to around a tenth of the sample.

The source was PBMCs from blood, collected 11 to 12 days after vaccination. In this chain, TRBV5-1 is recombined with TRBJ2-5; 9 central nucleotides agree with TRBD2. This TCR was recovered from a man between 45 and 60 years old who received an inactivated influenza vaccine. Donor details come from another sample of the same person, matched by shared clones. The CDR3 reads as follows: CASSVMTSGSQETQYF. The sequenced DNA is TGCGCCAGCAGCGTCATGACTAGCGGTTCCCAAGAGACCCAGTACTTC.